Below, one T cell receptor (beta chain) is given with its context. No antigen is known for it. The data derive from a study of T cells in Graves' hyperthyroidism and ophthalmopathy. Points from the study as a whole: Researchers report that a 13 V-J model separated ophthalmopathy from stable hyperthyroidism. Most expanded thyroid clonotypes above 0.001 recurred in blood. Ophthalmopathy, which appeared later, was predicted by the model a median about 6.8 months before onset.

For the diagnoses, clinical symptoms, serum thyroxine and TRAb, thyroid ultrasound and orbital computed tomography were used. Germline trimming cut 10 bases from V and 6 bases from J; bases unmatched to any gene: 12. Germline V gene lookup returns CDR1 ENHRY and CDR2 SYGVKD. The CDR3 consists of 14 residues. Researchers amplified the TCR beta CDR3 regions from RNA transcripts. The HTBI primer set was used in a first-round RT-PCR of the TCR CDR3. TCRdb processed the multiplex PCR reads anew with MiXCR; each CDR3 protein has one entry. The sample shows a few hundred thousand distinct CDR3 sequences, around 50% of them seen only once.

The sample was peripheral blood or thyroid tissue (not recorded which). V gene TRBV10-3 combines with J gene TRBJ2-3; TRBD2 aligns across 8 bases. This receptor was obtained from an adult woman with Graves' disease, either hyperthyroidism or ophthalmopathy (not recorded which). In DNA form, the CDR3 reads TGTGCCACCTCCGGACGAGCGGGAGTTGATACGCAGTATTTT. Amino acids: CATSGRAGVDTQYF.